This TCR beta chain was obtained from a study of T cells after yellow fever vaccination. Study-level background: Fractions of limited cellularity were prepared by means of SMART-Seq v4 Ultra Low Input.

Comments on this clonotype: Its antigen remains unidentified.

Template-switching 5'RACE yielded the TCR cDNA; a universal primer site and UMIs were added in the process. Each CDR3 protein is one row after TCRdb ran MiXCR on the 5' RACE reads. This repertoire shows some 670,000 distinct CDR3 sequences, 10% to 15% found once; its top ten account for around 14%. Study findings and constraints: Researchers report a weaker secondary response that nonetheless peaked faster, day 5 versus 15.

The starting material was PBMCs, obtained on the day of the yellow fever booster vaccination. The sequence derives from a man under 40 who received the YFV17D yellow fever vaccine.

CDR3 sequence reads: CSGGPGPGLYEQYF. CDR3 DNA: TGCAGTGGGGGCCCGGGTCCGGGCTTGTACGAGCAGTACTTC. This rearrangement joins TRBV20-1 to TRBJ2-7, with TRBD1 as a possible D gene (5 bases). The germline V and J ends were trimmed by 7 bases and 4 bases, with 20 bases remaining between them. The CDR3 runs to 14 residues. Germline V gene lookup returns CDR1 DFQATT and CDR2 SNEGSKA (reference sequence).